One and the same sample provided the 6 T cell receptor beta chains below, sequenced in a study of blood T cell repertoires in COVID-19. Repertoires were generated with immunoSEQ multiplex PCR, while TCRdb's copy carries only in-frame clones and drops some. The table records approximately 70,000 clones, under 95% of them present only once. Sequencing input: peripheral blood. The receptors here all came from a human donor in a cohort sampled during active COVID-19.

The chain carries TRBV6-6 and TRBJ1-1; the match to TRBD1 covers 9 bases. Germline CDR1 and CDR2: MNHNY and SVGAGI (reference sequence). The CDR3 is 14 residues long. J lost 5 bases, V lost 6 bases, and 7 bases had no gene match. In DNA form, the CDR3 reads TGTGCCAGCAGCCCCGACAGGGGGAAAACTGAAGCTTTCTTT. Translated, it gives CASSPDRGKTEAFF.

This clone was seen just once. The rearrangement uses TRBV7-6 and TRBJ1-6; the match to TRBD1 covers 8 bases. V gave up 0 bases and J gave up 7 bases; unmatched junction bases: 2. Per the germline V gene, CDR1 is SGHVS and CDR2 is FNYEAQ. There are 15 residues in the CDR3. The chain's CDR3 is CASSLAQGANSPLHF. In DNA form, the CDR3 reads TGTGCCAGCAGCTTAGCCCAGGGGGCAAATTCACCCCTCCACTTT.

The chain is built from TRBV6-5 and TRBJ1-5, with 7 bases matching TRBD1. Per the germline V gene, CDR1 is MNHEY and CDR2 is SVGAGI. The CDR3 contains 15 residues. J gave up 0 bases and V 6 bases, and 5 bases lay outside the gene matches. The CDR3 region has the DNA TGTGCCAGCAGGGACAGGCGACATAGCAATCAGCCCCAGCATTTT. It translates to CASRDRRHSNQPQHF.

The count of this clone is one. V and J are TRBV28 and TRBJ2-7, with TRBD1 matching over 9 bases. Trimming removed 10 bases from V and 5 bases from J; junction bases left unmatched: 18. Germline V CDR1 and CDR2: MDHEN, SYDVKM. The CDR3 runs 16 residues. CDR3 bases: TGTGCCACCGTGTCCAAGAGACAGGGGGATGCGGACGAGCAGTACTTC. As protein: CATVSKRQGDADEQYF.

The chain combines TRBV7-9 with TRBJ2-7, with 8 bases matching TRBD1. The V gene end was trimmed by 1 base and the J gene end by 1 base; junction bases not matched to a gene: 12. This CDR3 is built from 18 residues. Germline V gene lookup returns CDR1 SEHNR and CDR2 FQNEAQ (reference sequence). CDR3 amino acids: CASSLEAPRQGPSYEQYF. CDR3 nucleotide sequence: TGTGCCAGCAGCTTAGAGGCCCCACGACAGGGGCCGTCCTACGAGCAGTACTTC.

J is TRBJ1-3 and V is TRBV11-2, with D possibly being TRBD1 (6 bases). Germline CDR1 SGHAT, CDR2 FQNNGV. The germline V and J ends were trimmed by 5 bases and 8 bases, with 22 bases remaining between them. The CDR3 loop spans 16 amino acids. The CDR3 loop reads CASSLNRAVLLDTIYF. CDR3 nucleotides: TGTGCCAGCAGCCTTAACAGGGCTGTCCTCCTGGACACCATATATTTT.